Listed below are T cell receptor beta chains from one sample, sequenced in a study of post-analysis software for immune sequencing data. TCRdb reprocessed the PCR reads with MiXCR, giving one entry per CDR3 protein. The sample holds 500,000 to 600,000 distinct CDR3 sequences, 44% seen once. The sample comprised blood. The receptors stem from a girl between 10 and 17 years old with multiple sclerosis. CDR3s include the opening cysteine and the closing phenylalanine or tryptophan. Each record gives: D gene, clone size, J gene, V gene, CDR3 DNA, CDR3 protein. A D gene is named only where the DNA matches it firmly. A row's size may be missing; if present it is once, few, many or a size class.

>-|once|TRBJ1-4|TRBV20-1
TGCAGTGCTAGCGGCGTAACCGGGACGGGGAATGAAAAACTGTTTTTT
CSASGVTGTGNEKLFF
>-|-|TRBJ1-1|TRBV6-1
TGTGCCAGCACTGGAGGGAGGGAACACACTGAAGCTTTCTTT
CASTGGREHTEAFF
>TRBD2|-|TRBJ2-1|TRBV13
TGTGCCAGCAGCTTAGAGGGCGGGGGGAAGGACAATGAGCAGTTCTTC
CASSLEGGGKDNEQFF
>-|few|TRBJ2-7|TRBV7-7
TGTGCTAGCAGCTTAGGGCTGGGGGCTTACGAGCAGTACTTC
CASSLGLGAYEQYF
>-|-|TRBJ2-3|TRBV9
TGTGCCAGCAACGATAGAGGTTCCGATACGCAGTATTTT
CASNDRGSDTQYF
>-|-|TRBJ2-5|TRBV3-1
TGTGCCAGCAGCCAGAACCGGGCCCCATCCGAGACCCAGTACTTC
CASSQNRAPSETQYF
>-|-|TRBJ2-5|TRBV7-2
TGTGCCAGCAGCTCAAAGTTGGAGACCCAGTACTTC
CASSSKLETQYF
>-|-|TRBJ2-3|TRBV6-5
TGTGCCAGCAGTTACTCAGGGGAGGCAGATACGCAGTATTTT
CASSYSGEADTQYF
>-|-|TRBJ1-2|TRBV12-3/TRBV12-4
TGTGCCAGCAGTTTAACCTGGGGTGATAACTATGGCTACACCTTC
CASSLTWGDNYGYTF
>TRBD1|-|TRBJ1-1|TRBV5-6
TGTGCCAGCAGCTTGGAGAGGACAGGGGTCACTGAAGCTTTCTTT
CASSLERTGVTEAFF
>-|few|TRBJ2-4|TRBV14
TGTGCCAGCAGCCCTCAGGGGGGGCTGAGATTTGGAGCCAAAAACATTCAGTACTTC
CASSPQGGLRFGAKNIQYF
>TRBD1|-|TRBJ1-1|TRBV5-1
TGCGCCAGCATGGGGACAGGGCTTACTGAAGCTTTCTTT
CASMGTGLTEAFF
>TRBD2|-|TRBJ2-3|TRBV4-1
TGCGCCAGCAGCCAACCGACTAGCGGGAGAATGTATACGCAGTATTTT
CASSQPTSGRMYTQYF
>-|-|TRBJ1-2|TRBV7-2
TGTGCCAGCAGCCGGCCTCGAGTCCCTGGGGGAAACTATGGCTACACCTTC
CASSRPRVPGGNYGYTF
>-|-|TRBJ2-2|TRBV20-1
TGCAGTGCTTTACAGGGAGAAAGGGAGCTGTTTTTT
CSALQGERELFF
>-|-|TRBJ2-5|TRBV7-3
TGTGCCAGCAGCCCCCTGGAGGGCGGGGAGCAGTACTTC
CASSPLEGGEQYF
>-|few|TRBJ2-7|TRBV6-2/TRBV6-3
TGTGCCAGCAGTCTTTACGTCGAGCAGTACTTC
CASSLYVEQYF
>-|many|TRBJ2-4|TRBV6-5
TGTGCCAGCCGTGAAGAGACAAGGAAAAACATTCAGTACTTC
CASREETRKNIQYF
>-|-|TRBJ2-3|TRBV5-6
TGTGCCAGTGCCGGTGGGGGTAGCACAGATACGCAGTATTTT
CASAGGGSTDTQYF
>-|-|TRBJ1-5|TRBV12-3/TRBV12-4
TGTGCCAGCAGTGGGGCAGTGAGGGAGCCCCAGCATTTT
CASSGAVREPQHF
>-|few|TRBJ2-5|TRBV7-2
TGTGCCAGCAGCTCCGGGGGGCTTCAAGAGACCCAGTACTTC
CASSSGGLQETQYF
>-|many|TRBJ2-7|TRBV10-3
TGTGCCATCAGTCGGGACCCGAACCAGGTTTCCGAGCAGTACTTC
CAISRDPNQVSEQYF
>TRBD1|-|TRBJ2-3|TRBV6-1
TGTGCCAGCAGTGCCAGGGGGCTTCAATTAACAGATACGCAGTATTTT
CASSARGLQLTDTQYF
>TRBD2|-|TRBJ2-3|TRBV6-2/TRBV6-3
TGTGCCACCAAAACGGGACTAGCGAACACAGATACGCAGTATTTT
CATKTGLANTDTQYF
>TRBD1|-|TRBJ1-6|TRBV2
TGTGCCAGCAGTACCACCGGTTGGACAGGGGCTTCACCCCCCCACTTT
CASSTTGWTGASPPHF
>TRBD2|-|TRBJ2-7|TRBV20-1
TGCAGTGCTAGTGGACTAGCGACCTACGAGCAGTACTTC
CSASGLATYEQYF
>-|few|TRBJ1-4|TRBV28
TGTGCCAGCAGTTTATTTAATGAAAAACTGTTTTTT
CASSLFNEKLFF
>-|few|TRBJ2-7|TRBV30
TGTGCCTGGAGAGGGGGAAACGAGCAGTACTTC
CAWRGGNEQYF
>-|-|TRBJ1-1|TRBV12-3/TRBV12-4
TGTGCCAGCAGTTTTAAAAGGGAGTTTGAAGCTTTCTTT
CASSFKREFEAFF